Given below is one TCR beta chain in context. It has no known antigen specificity. Base quality data are lacking; no much larger clone is found one base away. This CDR3 is also generated by other DNA sequences in the sample. The method was the immunoSEQ multiplex PCR assay. For TCR sequencing, RNA was extracted from every sample and reverse transcribed into cDNA to serve as template. First-strand cDNA was synthesized with SuperScript III using a 2:1 mix of oligo-dT and random hexamers. A synthetic immune receptor repertoire was used to assess amplification bias, and residual bias was removed computationally. The published analysis was carried out like this. Raw reads were preprocessed for error removal, and CDR3 was defined according to IMGT conventions as running from the conserved cysteine to phenylalanine. Clonality was calculated as 1 minus Shannon entropy normalized by log2 of the number of productive unique TCRs. Scalp TCRbeta sequences were cross-referenced with sorted blood CD4 and CD8 repertoires so that the CD4 or CD8 identity of scalp clones could be inferred. TCRdb obtained this table from immuneACCESS and retained in-frame rearrangements with V and J assigned. These tables miss some clones; where compared with another copy, unresolved V genes account for less than half of the shortfall, and the remainder is unexplained. D and trimming come from the DNA, and the V and J calls and clone size come from that table. A total of 150,000 to 200,000 clones appear in this sample, approximately 59% of them only once. The ten largest clones capture roughly 16% of the sample.

The CDR3 starts with the cysteine, ends with the phenylalanine, and has 14 residues. Of the read, only the CDR3 DNA is kept; its 42 bases are in frame from base 1. Looking up the germline V gene (reference sequence) yields CDR1 LNHNV and CDR2 YYDKDF. At the junction V is shortened by 0 bases and J by 5 bases, with 8 bases in between. The data were obtained in a study of CD8+ T cells in alopecia areata (dated 2018 in TCRdb). Context from the whole study: Treated patients were enrolled in an open-label pilot trial of oral tofacitinib at 5 to 10 mg twice daily for moderate-to-severe alopecia areata. Patients received tofacitinib for 6 to 18 months and were then followed off drug for 6 months to check for delayed response and recurrence. The SALT score, which quantifies the percentage of affected scalp surface area, was used to measure disease severity in treated patients. In both human patients and the C3H/HeJ mouse model, the study applied high-throughput TCRbeta sequencing to look at T cell clonal expansion in alopecia areata. Scalp tissue and sorted CD4+ and CD8+ peripheral blood T cells from patchy and totalis/universalis alopecia areata patients and from healthy controls were covered by human TCRbeta sequencing. Biopsies were taken from tofacitinib-treated patients at baseline and at 4 and 24 weeks of treatment, and a later scalp biopsy was taken in several of the tofacitinib-treated patients. Scalp clonality was compared across normal scalp (n=4), patchy alopecia areata scalp (n=8), and alopecia totalis/universalis scalp (n=8). RNA was obtained with the PAXgene miRNA kit for fixed scalp, the miRNeasy kit for PBMCs, and the RNeasy kit for mouse skin. Amplification of TCRbeta CDR3 regions was done by immunoSEQ multiplex PCR using 35 Vbeta forward primers and 13 Jbeta reverse primers.

Per the publication, the treatment or condition label means: oral pan-JAK inhibitor, 5-10 mg twice daily. Lesional scalp punch biopsies and peripheral blood were collected from alopecia areata patients. PBMCs were isolated by density centrifugation and stained for CD3, CD4 and CD8, and CD4+ and CD8+ T cells were sorted on a FACSAria. Paper-wide results and their limitations: The treated cohort was small, with a single nonresponder, so links between baseline CD8+ expansion and response need larger studies. During tofacitinib treatment, many expanded lesional clones stuck around in both scalp and blood, and this persistence may partly explain why relapse happens after treatment is stopped. Shared TCR sequences between patients were less evident than in mice, which may be partly attributable to HLA diversity in the patient population. Compared with normal scalp, lesional scalp, particularly in alopecia totalis/universalis, had higher clonality and more expanded CD8+ clones, which suggests antigenic drive. Unlike mouse skin, which is dominated by gammadelta T cells, normal human skin has resident alphabeta T cells that are also sequenced, and this complicates analysis of the scalp TCR repertoire. Scalp clonality and the number of expanded CD8+ clones among the top 100 scalp clones were significantly decreased by tofacitinib.

The clonotype comes from a human donor with alopecia areata. The rearrangement joined TRBV15 to TRBJ1-5, with no reliable assignment of the D segment. The specimen was CD4+ T cells sorted from blood, collected at approximately week 60, from a patient treated with tofacitinib. In nucleotides, the sequence is TGTGCCACCAGCAGAGATCGCGGAGATCAGCCCCAGCATTTT. This is translated as CATSRDRGDQPQHF.